This T cell receptor beta chain was documented in a study of beta chain features in type 1 diabetes. Study-level points and caveats: Patients with type 1 diabetes carried fewer insertions and had more deletions at their VDJ junctions. People with Type 1 diabetes carried modestly yet significantly shorter TCRB CDR3s in all four CD4+ subsets. Within patients, naive, central memory and Treg TCRB repertoires seemed more similar than within healthy donors.

Expressed TCRB transcripts got sequenced, as all isolated RNA was reverse transcribed. The average read count of naive, central memory and regulatory T cell samples was approximately 3.5 million. Repertoires were generated with immunoSEQ multiplex PCR, while TCRdb's copy carries only in-frame clones and drops some. The table shows about 660,000 clones, with more than 13% occurring only once. Stem cell-like memory, regulatory, central memory and naive CD4+ cells were sorted via CD45RO/CCR7/CD25/CD127/CD95/CD27. Trimming removed 3 bases from V and 0 bases from J, with 9 bases in between. From germline, CDR1 is SGHTA and CDR2 FQGNSA. The CDR3 is made up of 15 amino acids. In the case of this clone: Its antigen is unknown.

The chain carries TRBV7-2 and TRBJ2-1, with D possibly called TRBD1 or TRBD2 (6 bases each). The clonotype was recovered from a man between 18 and 35 years old with type 1 diabetes. The sequencing input was naive CD4+ T cells from blood. The DNA for the CDR3 is TGTGCCAGCAGCTTCGGGGGCGGCTCCTACAATGAGCAGTTCTTC. Translating gives CASSFGGGSYNEQFF.